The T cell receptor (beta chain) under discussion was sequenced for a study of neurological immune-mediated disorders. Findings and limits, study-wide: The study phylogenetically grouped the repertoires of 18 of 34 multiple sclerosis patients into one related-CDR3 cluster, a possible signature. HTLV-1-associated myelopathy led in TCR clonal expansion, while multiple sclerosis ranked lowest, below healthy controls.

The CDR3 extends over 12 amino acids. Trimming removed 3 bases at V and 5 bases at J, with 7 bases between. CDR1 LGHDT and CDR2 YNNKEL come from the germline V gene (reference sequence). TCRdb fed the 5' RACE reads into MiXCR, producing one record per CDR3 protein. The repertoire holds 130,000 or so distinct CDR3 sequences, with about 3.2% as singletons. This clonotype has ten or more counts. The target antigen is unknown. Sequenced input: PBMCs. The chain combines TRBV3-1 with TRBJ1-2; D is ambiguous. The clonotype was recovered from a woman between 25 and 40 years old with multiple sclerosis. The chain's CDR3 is CASSHPRYGYTF. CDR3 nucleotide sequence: TGTGCCAGCAGCCACCCGAGGTATGGCTACACCTTC.